This T cell receptor beta chain comes out of a study of cytomegalovirus exposure and HLA in healthy donors. PCR primers comprised 60 Vbeta and 13 Jbeta primers. Only in-frame clones appear in the TCRdb table, and some are missing; sequencing was by immunoSEQ multiplex PCR. The data show about 200,000 clones, with around 77% seen just once and around 1.9% held by the top ten. Germline CDR1 and CDR2: SGHRS and YFSETQ. The CDR3 extends over 16 amino acids. V was clipped by 0 bases and J by 2 bases, with 13 bases between them. The sequencing sample was made of PBMCs. The chain carries TRBV5-1 and TRBJ2-3; the D is unclear. This clonotype was sampled from a young man in good health and CMV-seronegative. In DNA form, the CDR3 reads TGCGCCAGCAGCTTGGACGGGTCCCGAGACACAGATACGCAGTATTTT. It translates to CASSLDGSRDTDTQYF.